This T cell receptor (beta chain) is drawn from a study of chemoradiotherapy in HPV16-positive cancers. This clone has a single count. Its target is not known. Study results and limitations: Candidate HPV-specific clones and E7-related TCR motifs grew in tumor during treatment. Only a couple of HPV16-positive patients supplied the functional HPV-specificity definition.

This CDR3 is built from 14 residues. Germline V gene lookup returns CDR1 SNHLY and CDR2 FYNNEI. The V segment lost 3 bases and the J segment 8 bases; nucleotides outside the gene matches: 6. Over chemoradiotherapy, repertoires were sampled more than once. Sequencing used immunoSEQ multiplex PCR; TCRdb keeps in-frame clones, though not all of them. The table lists fewer than 25,000 clones, over 85% of them singletons, with approximately 6.2% in the top ten. J is TRBJ2-1 and V is TRBV2; 8 bases agree with TRBD1. Sequenced material: blood, taken from a patient who underwent chemoradiotherapy. This TCR was sampled from a human donor with HPV-associated anogenital cancer. The CDR3 region has the DNA TGTGCCAGCAGTGAGGGGACAGGCTTTTATGAGCAGTTCTTC. Its protein is CASSEGTGFYEQFF.